The source of this T cell receptor (beta chain) is a study of cytomegalovirus exposure and HLA in healthy donors. Germline loops: CDR1 LNHDA, CDR2 SQIVND (reference sequence). The CDR3 length is 16 residues. Trimming at V came to 4 bases and at J to 6 bases, leaving 8 bases not matched to a gene. Study-wide results and caveats: DRB1 showed the most TCR associations and HLA-C the fewest in a later analysis, as rates varied by HLA locus.

A word on this clone: The antigen remains unidentified.

Use of 60 Vbeta and 13 Jbeta primers characterized the PCR. Libraries were prepared by immunoSEQ multiplex PCR; TCRdb keeps only in-frame clonotypes and omits some of them. The sample consists of 130,000 to 150,000 clones, about 86% of them appearing once. Sequencing was performed on PBMCs. J is TRBJ2-3 and V is TRBV19; TRBD2 matches at 12 bases. The TCR originated in a man in his forties in good health and CMV-seropositive. DNA of the CDR3: TGTGCCAGTAGTAAGACTAGCGGGAGTTTTGTGGATACGCAGTATTTT. Its translation: CASSKTSGSFVDTQYF.